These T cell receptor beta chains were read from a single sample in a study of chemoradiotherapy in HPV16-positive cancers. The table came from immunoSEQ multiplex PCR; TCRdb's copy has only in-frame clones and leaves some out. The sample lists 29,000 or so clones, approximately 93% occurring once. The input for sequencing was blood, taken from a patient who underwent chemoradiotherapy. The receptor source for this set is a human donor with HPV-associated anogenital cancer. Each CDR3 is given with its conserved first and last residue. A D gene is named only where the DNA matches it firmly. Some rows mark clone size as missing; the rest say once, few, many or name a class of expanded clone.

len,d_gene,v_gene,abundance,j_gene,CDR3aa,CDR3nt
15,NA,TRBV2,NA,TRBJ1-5,CASSPQGPSNQPQHF,TGTGCCAGCAGCCCCCAGGGCCCCAGCAATCAGCCCCAGCATTTT
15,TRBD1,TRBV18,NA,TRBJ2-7,CASSLGTGGNYEQYF,TGTGCCAGCTCACTAGGGACAGGGGGGAACTACGAGCAGTACTTC
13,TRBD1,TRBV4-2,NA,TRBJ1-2,CASSLTGQGAYTF,TGTGCCAGCAGCCTCACTGGACAGGGAGCCTACACCTTC
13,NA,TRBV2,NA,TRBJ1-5,CASTREGYQPQHF,TGTGCCAGCACTCGAGAGGGGTATCAGCCCCAGCATTTT
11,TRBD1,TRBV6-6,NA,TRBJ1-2,CASSGGSGYTF,TGTGCCAGCTCAGGGGGCTCTGGCTACACCTTC
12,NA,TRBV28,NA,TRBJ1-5,CASGGINQPQHF,TGTGCCAGCGGGGGTATCAATCAGCCCCAGCATTTT
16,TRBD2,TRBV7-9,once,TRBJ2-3,CASSWAWRGTTDTQYF,TGTGCCAGCAGCTGGGCCTGGCGGGGGACGACAGATACGCAGTATTTT
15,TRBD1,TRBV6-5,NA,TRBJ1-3,CASSTPTGGRNTIYF,TGTGCCAGCAGCACACCCACAGGGGGGAGAAACACCATATATTTT
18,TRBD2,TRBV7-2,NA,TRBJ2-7,CASSLDSRPSGRGYEQYF,TGTGCCAGCAGCTTAGACTCCCGGCCAAGCGGGAGGGGATACGAGCAGTACTTC
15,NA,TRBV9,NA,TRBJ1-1,CASSVGSGRWAEAFF,TGTGCCAGCAGCGTAGGCTCGGGTAGGTGGGCTGAAGCTTTCTTT
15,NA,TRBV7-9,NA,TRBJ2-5,CASSPRTGHQETQYF,TGTGCCAGCAGCCCCAGGACGGGACACCAAGAGACCCAGTACTTC
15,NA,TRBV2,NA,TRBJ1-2,CASSPQPGPRYGYTF,TGTGCCAGCAGCCCCCAGCCAGGGCCCAGGTATGGCTACACCTTC
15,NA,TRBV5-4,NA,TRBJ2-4,CASSLGGAGKNIQYF,TGTGCCAGCAGCTTGGGGGGGGCGGGCAAAAACATTCAGTACTTC
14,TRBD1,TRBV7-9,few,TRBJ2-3,CASSPGQGADTQYF,TGTGCCAGCAGCCCGGGACAGGGGGCAGATACGCAGTATTTT
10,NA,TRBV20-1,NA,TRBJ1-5,CSAPDQPQHF,TGCAGTGCTCCGGATCAGCCCCAGCATTTT
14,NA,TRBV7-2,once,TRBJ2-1,CASSFSQGLNEQFF,TGTGCCAGCAGCTTTTCGCAGGGGTTGAATGAGCAGTTCTTC